This entry is about one TCR beta chain. Antigen unknown. Version v3.0 of the immunoSEQ assay ran at survey level. Sequencing was designed to cover roughly 40,000-55,000 T-cell genomes in each sample. Only in-frame clones appear in the TCRdb table, and some are missing; sequencing was by immunoSEQ multiplex PCR. The sample has just under 40,000 clones; 70% to 90% are singletons. The junction had 4 bases not matched to a gene; V was cut back by 3 bases and J by 1 base. This CDR3 comprises 16 residues. CDR1 SGHAT and CDR2 FQNNGV come from the germline V gene. This entry comes from a study of long-term antiretroviral therapy in people with HIV. Study-wide findings and caveats: Older ART regimens were possibly in use when the blood was collected between the mid-2000s and the late 2010s.

The sample here was unsorted PBMCs, taken just before starting antiretroviral therapy. The chain employs TRBV11-2 and TRBJ2-3; 10 bases match TRBD1. The sequence was collected from a young woman with HIV. CDR3 loop: CASSFSGTGGTDTQYF. The CDR3 DNA follows: TGTGCCAGCAGCTTCTCCGGGACAGGGGGCACAGATACGCAGTATTTT.